Listed here is a single T cell receptor beta chain. Antigen: not known. Thymic tissue was derived from resections collected during corrective heart surgery. Healthy Finnish infants having corrective surgery for congenital heart defects served as donors. The sample belongs to a study of human thymus T cells. Findings and limits, study-wide: In thymic and blood repertoires alike, V and J usage looked biased. The related literature has documented a marked overlap of thymic repertoires among unrelated individuals.

The CDR3 is 16 amino acids. V lost 0 bases to trimming and J lost 2 bases, with 15 bases between them. In germline, CDR1 is SGHNT, CDR2 YYREEE (reference sequence). Only in-frame clones appear in the TCRdb table, and some are missing; sequencing was by immunoSEQ multiplex PCR. The sample shows some 72,000 clones, just over 95% of them seen only once. This sequence was found in a boy under two years old with a congenital heart defect but otherwise immunologically healthy. The material sequenced was thymus tissue. This chain links TRBV5-4 with TRBJ2-7; D is perhaps TRBD2 (6 bases). CDR3: CASSLEEGEGTYEQYF. The CDR3 DNA reads as TGTGCCAGCAGCTTGGAGGAGGGAGAGGGAACCTACGAGCAGTACTTC.